This T cell receptor beta chain was sequenced during a study of tumor-infiltrating lymphocytes in primary liver carcinoma (dated by TCRdb to 2016 to 2017). A note on the overall study: Surgical resection was performed in China between November 2015 and early 2016 on a few patients with histopathologically diagnosed primary liver carcinoma. Of the five patients (three men and two women, aged 30 to 69 years), four had hepatocellular carcinoma and one had combined HCC and intrahepatic cholangiocarcinoma. The five patients had tumors staged T1-T3 N0M0, with maximum diameters ranging from about 4 to 11 cm. Each sample produced about 3.5 to 8 million productive TCRbeta reads, and read depth showed no significant difference between tissue types. The study combined TCRbeta repertoire sequencing, expression microarrays and whole-exome sequencing across five regions of each liver tumor, with adjacent normal tissue and blood. A total of roughly 35 specimens from 5 patients went through TCRbeta repertoire sequencing, namely 25 tumor regions, 5 adjacent noncancerous liver tissues and 5 peripheral blood samples. Technical replicate repertoires showed high reproducibility, with mean shared-clone rates about 0.88 and correlation coefficients above 0.95. On the study overall, not on this receptor specifically: A significantly larger repertoire fraction was made up by the top 250 clones in tumors than in blood (p = 0.039). Since the samples were bulk and unsorted, there was no way to compare CD4+ and CD8+ T cell repertoires. The study included only five patients, and the authors note findings should be validated in a larger study. Because sequencing covered only the TCR beta chain and unpaired alpha chains were not captured, true repertoire diversity is likely underestimated. Pairs of tumor regions showed greater repertoire overlap (mean around 36%) than tumor-adjacent pairs (approximately 17%) or tumor-blood pairs (roughly 14%), which is consistent with antigen-driven expansion.

Worth noting for this clonotype: Its antigen has not been determined. No clone much larger than this one lies a single base away; base qualities are absent.

Trimming removed 4 bases from V and 5 bases from J; the gene matches leave 8 bases unexplained. The CDR3 numbers 15 residues from cysteine through phenylalanine. CDR3 DNA only is kept here, 45 bases in frame from base 1. CDR1 and CDR2 (SEHNR, FQNEAQ) derive from the germline V gene (reference sequence). Starting from approximately 500 ng total RNA, TCRbeta-specific cDNA was produced by reverse transcription with a constant-region primer and ProtoScript II reverse transcriptase. TCRbeta libraries were built with three nested multiplex PCR rounds, a slightly modified ARM-PCR procedure. Multiplex TRBV1-TRBV30 forward primers and a Cbeta reverse primer were used in the first two PCR rounds, each of which was run for 9 to 11 cycles. Sample barcodes and Illumina adapters were attached in a final 25-cycle PCR using Deep VentR polymerase. Before sequencing, amplicons between 200 and 500 bp were purified from gel using a QIAquick gel extraction kit. An Illumina HiSeq 2500 was used to sequence the TCRbeta amplicons with 250-bp paired-end reads. Concerning the study's data processing: Trimmomatic v0.33 was used to quality-trim the reads, and FLASH v1.2.11 was used to merge paired reads so that full CDR3 sequences could be recovered. V, D and J germline segments were assigned to the rearranged TCRbeta sequences by MiGEC v1.2.1b. Clonotype statistics, along with Shannon-Wiener diversity indices, were calculated using VDJtools v1.0.0. Except for diversity analysis, only the 250 most abundant clonotypes of each sample were used in subsequent analyses to reduce sampling bias. TCRdb reanalyzed the raw reads on its own, using fastp at Q25 for trimming and MiXCR for clone calling, and kept in-frame beta chains. Merged by CDR3 protein, the rows form single entries marked with the most common genes and DNA. Clone size and V and J calls follow TCRdb, not the original study. This sample gives 320,000 or so distinct CDR3 sequences in total; approximately 60% of them show up just once. The ten most abundant clones make up roughly 8.6% of the sample.

RNA from unsorted whole blood was extracted with TRIzol reagent, and germline DNA was obtained with the DNeasy Blood & Tissue kit. At the time of sampling, the patients had chronic HBV infection and had not received any treatment. Before surgery, about 4 milliliters of peripheral blood were collected into K2EDTA tubes. Sequenced sample: peripheral blood. The receptor was derived from a man between 40 and 49 years old with primary liver carcinoma and hepatitis B virus infection. This receptor chain uses TRBV7-9 and TRBJ2-7; 10 central nucleotides agree with TRBD2. The CDR3 amino acid sequence is: CASSSTSGVKHEQYF. Read as DNA, the sequence is TGTGCCAGCAGCTCCACTAGCGGGGTAAAGCACGAGCAGTACTTC. This CDR3, with the reference TRBV7-9 and TRBJ2-7 proteins standing in past its ends, gives the full variable domain DTGVSQNPRHKITKRGQNVTFRCDPISEHNRLYWYRQTLGQGPEFLTYFQNEAQLEKSRLLSDRFSAERPKGSFSTLEIQRTEQGDSAMYLCASSSTSGVKHEQYFGPGTRLTVT.